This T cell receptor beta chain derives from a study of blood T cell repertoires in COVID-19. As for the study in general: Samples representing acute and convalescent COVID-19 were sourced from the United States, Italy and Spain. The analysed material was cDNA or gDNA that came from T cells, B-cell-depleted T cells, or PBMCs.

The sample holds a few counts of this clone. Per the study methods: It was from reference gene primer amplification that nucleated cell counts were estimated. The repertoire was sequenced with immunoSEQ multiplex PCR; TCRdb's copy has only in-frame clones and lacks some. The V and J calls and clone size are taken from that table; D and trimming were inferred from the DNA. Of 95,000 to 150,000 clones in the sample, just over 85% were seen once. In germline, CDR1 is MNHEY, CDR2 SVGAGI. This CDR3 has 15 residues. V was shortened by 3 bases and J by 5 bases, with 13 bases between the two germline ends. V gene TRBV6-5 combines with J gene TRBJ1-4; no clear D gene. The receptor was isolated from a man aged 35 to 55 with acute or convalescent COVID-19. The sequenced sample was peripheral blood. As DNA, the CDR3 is TGTGCCAGCAGTTATTATGGGCAGAAGAATGAAAAACTGTTTTTT. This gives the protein CASSYYGQKNEKLFF.